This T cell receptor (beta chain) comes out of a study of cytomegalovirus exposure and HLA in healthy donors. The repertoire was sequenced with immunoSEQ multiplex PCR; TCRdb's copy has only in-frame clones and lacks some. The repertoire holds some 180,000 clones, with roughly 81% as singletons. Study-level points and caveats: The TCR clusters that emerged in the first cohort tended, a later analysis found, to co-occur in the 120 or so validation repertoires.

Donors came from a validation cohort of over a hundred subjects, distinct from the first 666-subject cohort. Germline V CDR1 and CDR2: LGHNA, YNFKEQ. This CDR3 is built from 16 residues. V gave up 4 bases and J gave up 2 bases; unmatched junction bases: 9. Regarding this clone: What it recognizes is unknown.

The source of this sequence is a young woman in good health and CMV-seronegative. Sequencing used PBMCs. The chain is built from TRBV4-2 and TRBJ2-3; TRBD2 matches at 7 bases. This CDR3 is CASSPRGAGLTDTQYF. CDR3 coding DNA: TGTGCCAGCAGCCCACGTGGAGCGGGGCTCACAGATACGCAGTATTTT.